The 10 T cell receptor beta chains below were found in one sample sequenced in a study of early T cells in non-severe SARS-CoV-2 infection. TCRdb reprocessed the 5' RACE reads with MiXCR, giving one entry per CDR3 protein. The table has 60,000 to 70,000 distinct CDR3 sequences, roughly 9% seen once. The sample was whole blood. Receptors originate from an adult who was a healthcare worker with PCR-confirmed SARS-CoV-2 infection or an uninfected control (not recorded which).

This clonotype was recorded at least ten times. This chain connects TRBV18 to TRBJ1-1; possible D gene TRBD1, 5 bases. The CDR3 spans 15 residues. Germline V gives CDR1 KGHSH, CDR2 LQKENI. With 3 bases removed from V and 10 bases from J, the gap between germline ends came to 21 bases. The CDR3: CASSPQPDSLLVAFF. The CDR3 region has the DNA TGTGCCAGCTCACCGCAACCCGACAGCCTCTTGGTAGCTTTCTTT.

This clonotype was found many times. CDR3: CAWSVIAGRQETQYF. The CDR3, as DNA: TGTGCCTGGAGTGTAATAGCGGGCCGCCAAGAGACCCAGTACTTC. This chain uses TRBV30 with TRBJ2-5; 7 nucleotides align to TRBD2. The CDR3 spans 15 residues. The germline CDR1 and CDR2 sequences are GTSNPN and SVGIG (reference sequence). V trimming: 0 bases; J trimming: 1 base; junction bases outside the gene matches: 5.

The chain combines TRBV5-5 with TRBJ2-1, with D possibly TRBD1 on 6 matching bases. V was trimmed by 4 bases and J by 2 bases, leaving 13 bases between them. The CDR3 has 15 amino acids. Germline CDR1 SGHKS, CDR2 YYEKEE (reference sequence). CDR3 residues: CASSIDRYTYNEQFF. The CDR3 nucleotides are TGTGCCAGCAGCATAGACAGGTACACCTACAATGAGCAGTTCTTC.

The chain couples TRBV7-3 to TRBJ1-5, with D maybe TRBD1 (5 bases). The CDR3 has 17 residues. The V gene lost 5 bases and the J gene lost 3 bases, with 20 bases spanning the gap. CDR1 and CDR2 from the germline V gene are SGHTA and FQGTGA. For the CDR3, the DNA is TGTGCCAGCAGCGCCCCCCCGCGGCAGGGCAACAATCAGCCCCAGCATTTT. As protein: CASSAPPRQGNNQPQHF.

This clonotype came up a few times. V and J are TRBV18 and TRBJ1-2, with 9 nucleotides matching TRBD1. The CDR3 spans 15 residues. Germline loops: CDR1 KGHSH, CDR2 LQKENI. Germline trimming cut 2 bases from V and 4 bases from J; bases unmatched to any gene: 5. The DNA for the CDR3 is TGTGCCAGCTCACCAACAGGGGGCGCCATCTATGGCTACACCTTC. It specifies CASSPTGGAIYGYTF.

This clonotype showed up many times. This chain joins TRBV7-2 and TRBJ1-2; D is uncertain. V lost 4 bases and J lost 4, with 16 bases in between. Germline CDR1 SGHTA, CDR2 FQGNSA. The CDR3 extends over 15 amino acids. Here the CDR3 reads CASSSSQSGSYGYTF. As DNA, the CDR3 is TGTGCCAGCAGCTCTAGTCAGAGCGGCAGCTATGGCTACACCTTC.

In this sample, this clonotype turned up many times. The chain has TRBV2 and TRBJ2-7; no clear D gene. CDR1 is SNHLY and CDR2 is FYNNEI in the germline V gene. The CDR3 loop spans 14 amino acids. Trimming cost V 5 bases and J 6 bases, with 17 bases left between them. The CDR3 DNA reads TGTGCCAGCAGTCGAGCCACCTTTTCTTTCGAGCAGTACTTC. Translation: CASSRATFSFEQYF.

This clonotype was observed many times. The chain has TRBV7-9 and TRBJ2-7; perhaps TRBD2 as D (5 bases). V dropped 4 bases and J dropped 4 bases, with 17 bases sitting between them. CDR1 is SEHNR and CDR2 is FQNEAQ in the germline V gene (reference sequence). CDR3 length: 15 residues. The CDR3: CASSSASRPEYEQYF. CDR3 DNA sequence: TGTGCCAGCAGCTCCGCTAGCCGCCCGGAGTACGAGCAGTACTTC.

Here the CDR3 reads CASSQSRTGSYEQYF. The CDR3 nucleotides are TGTGCCAGCAGCCAATCACGGACAGGGTCCTACGAGCAGTACTTC. V and J are TRBV3-1 and TRBJ2-7, with 8 bases aligning to TRBD1. Germline V CDR1 and CDR2: LGHDT, YNNKEL (reference sequence). CDR3 length: 15 amino acids. V lost 2 bases to trimming and J lost 1 base; unmatched junction nucleotides: 4.

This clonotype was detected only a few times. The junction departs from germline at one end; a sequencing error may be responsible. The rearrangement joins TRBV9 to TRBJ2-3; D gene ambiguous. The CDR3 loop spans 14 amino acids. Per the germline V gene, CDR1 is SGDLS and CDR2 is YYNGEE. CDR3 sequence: CASCVVPDTDTQYF. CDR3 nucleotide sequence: TGTGCCAGCTGCGTAGTCCCCGACACAGATACGCAGTATTTT.